One T cell receptor (beta chain) is described in this entry. Its antigen remains unknown. The source of the sample is a study of cytomegalovirus exposure and HLA in healthy donors. Study context: Genotyping of roughly 400 donors showed that 80% to 85% belonged to the Caucasian-associated ancestry cluster.

The CDR3 is 15 amino acids. J lost 6 bases, V lost 4 bases, and 8 bases had no gene match. CDR1 is SGHNT, CDR2 YENEEA, per germline. Notes on the study in general: Three chains linked to CMV were shown in vitro to be specific for CMV antigens. A previous analysis found most TCR beta V segments productive roughly 87% or roughly 30% of the time.

The PCR used 60 Vbeta and 13 Jbeta primers. Here immunoSEQ multiplex PCR was the method, and the copy in TCRdb shows in-frame clones only, minus some. The data show 20,000 or so clones, around 82% seen once. The TCR originated in a man aged 55 to 70 in good health and CMV-seronegative. The genes are TRBV11-3 and TRBJ1-5, with TRBD1 matching 8 bases. Input material: PBMCs. The chain's CDR3 is CASSSRDRIGQPQHF. In DNA, the CDR3 is TGTGCCAGCAGCTCCCGGGACAGGATCGGTCAGCCCCAGCATTTT.